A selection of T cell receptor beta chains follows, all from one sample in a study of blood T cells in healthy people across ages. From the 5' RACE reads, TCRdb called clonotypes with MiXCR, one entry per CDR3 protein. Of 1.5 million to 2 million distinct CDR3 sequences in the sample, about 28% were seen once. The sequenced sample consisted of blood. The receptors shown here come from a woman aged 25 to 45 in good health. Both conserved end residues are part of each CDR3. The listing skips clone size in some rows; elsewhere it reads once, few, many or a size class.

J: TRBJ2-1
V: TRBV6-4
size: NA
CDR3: CASSDLGGYNEQFF

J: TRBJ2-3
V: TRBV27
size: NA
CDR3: CASSLPGASGRRDTQYF

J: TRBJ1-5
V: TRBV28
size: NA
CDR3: CASSPPGASDQPQHF

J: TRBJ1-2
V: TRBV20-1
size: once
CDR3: CSAGAGTGIGGYTF

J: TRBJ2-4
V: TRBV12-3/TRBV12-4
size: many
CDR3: CASSFGDQQGIQYF

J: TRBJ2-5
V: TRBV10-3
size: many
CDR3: CAIRNSGKETQYF

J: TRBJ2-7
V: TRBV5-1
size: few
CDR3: CASSVSSQTGEQYF

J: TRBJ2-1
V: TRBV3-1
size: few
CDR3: CASSLVAGGPGNEQFF

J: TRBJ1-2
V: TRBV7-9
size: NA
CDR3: CASSLVGFLPNYGYTF

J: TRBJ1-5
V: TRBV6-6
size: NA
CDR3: CASGIGQPSNQPQHF

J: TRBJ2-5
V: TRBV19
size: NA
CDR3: CASSIASPETQYF

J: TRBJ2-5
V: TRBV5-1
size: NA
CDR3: CASRAGSLETQYF

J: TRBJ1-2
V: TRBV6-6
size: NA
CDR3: CASSNERQGISYGYTF

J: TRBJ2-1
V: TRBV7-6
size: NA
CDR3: CASSLSQRESYNEQFF

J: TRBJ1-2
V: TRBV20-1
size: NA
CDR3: CSARWAERYGYIF

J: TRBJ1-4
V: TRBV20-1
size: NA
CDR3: CSAKHERGTTNEKLFF

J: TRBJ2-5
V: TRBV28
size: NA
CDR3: CASSLWGLEETQYF

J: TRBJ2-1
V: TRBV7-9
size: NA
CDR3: CASSSPGQGVGKQFF

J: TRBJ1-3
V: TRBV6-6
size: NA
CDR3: CASSPTGGTGNTIYF

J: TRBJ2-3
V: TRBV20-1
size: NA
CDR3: CSARDWAGGAKDTQYF

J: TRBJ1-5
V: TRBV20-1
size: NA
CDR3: CSAALSSYSNQPQHF

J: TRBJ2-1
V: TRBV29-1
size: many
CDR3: CSGGGSHEQFF

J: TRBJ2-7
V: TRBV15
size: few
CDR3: CATSIVGQGYEQYF

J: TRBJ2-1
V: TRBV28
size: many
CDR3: CASRLGAASYNEQFF

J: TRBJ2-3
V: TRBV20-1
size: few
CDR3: CSAARRLAGPDTQYF

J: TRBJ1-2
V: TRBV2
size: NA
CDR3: CASSGGLDDYGYTF

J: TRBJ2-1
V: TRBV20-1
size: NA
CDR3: CSARDSGENEQFF

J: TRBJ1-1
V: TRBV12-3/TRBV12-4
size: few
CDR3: CASRDRTNEAFF

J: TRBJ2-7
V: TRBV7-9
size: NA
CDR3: CASSSNAGTYEQYF

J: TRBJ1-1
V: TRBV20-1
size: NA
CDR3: CTWPGGNQMNTEAFF

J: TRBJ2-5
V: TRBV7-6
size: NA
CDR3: CASSQPQTSGQETQYF

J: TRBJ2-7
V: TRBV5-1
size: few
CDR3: CASSPTGSSNYEQYF